The 32 T cell receptor beta chains below all came from one sample that was sequenced in a study of T cell repertoires in cytomegalovirus infection. MiXCR was run by TCRdb on the reads, yielding one entry per CDR3 protein. This sample yields hundreds of thousands of distinct CDR3 sequences, of which roughly 20% are seen a single time; 7.5% to 9.5% belongs to the top ten. The sequencing sample was made of PBMCs. These receptors were obtained from a human donor in good health (CMV status not recorded). Some clones in this sample may be carry-over from other donors' samples.

This chain links TRBV10-3 with TRBJ2-5; D gene ambiguous. The CDR3 runs 12 residues. V lost 6 bases to trimming and J lost 0 bases, with 5 bases between them. Germline-derived CDR1 and CDR2 are ENHRY and SYGVKD. The DNA of the CDR3 is TGTGCCATCAGGGACGACCAAGAGACCCAGTACTTC. Translated, it gives CAIRDDQETQYF.

This clonotype showed up many times. The chain links TRBV4-3 to TRBJ1-1; D is undetermined. V was cut by 6 bases and J by 4 bases, with 15 bases left in between. This CDR3 comprises 14 residues. In germline, CDR1 is LGHNA, CDR2 YSLEER. The CDR3 DNA reads TGCGCCAGCAGTAACAGCCTCAGGTCCACTGAAGCTTTCTTT. It translates to CASSNSLRSTEAFF.

This rearrangement joins TRBV7-9 to TRBJ1-1; D not certain. V lost 8 bases, J lost 2 bases, and 9 bases lay in between. This CDR3 is 12 amino acids long. Germline loops: CDR1 SEHNR, CDR2 FQNEAQ (reference sequence). CDR3 nucleotide sequence: TGTGCCAGCCGGCTCCACAACACTGAAGCTTTCTTT. Its protein product is CASRLHNTEAFF.

This clonotype appeared a few times. The chain is built from TRBV5-4 and TRBJ2-3, with 12 positions matching TRBD2. V shed 4 bases and J 1 base; nucleotides not matched to a gene: 4. The CDR3 contains 16 residues. Germline V gene lookup returns CDR1 SGHNT and CDR2 YYREEE (reference sequence). The CDR3 DNA reads as TGTGCCAGCAGCATACTAGCGGGAGGCGGCACAGATACGCAGTATTTT. Translation gives CASSILAGGGTDTQYF.

This clonotype has a count of ten or more. The genes are TRBV7-2 and TRBJ1-5; a weak D match, TRBD1 (6 bases). The V gene's germline CDR1 is SGHTA and CDR2 FQGNSA. V lost 7 bases, J lost 7 bases, and 14 bases lay in between. CDR3 length: 13 amino acids. CDR3 DNA sequence: TGTGCCAGCACCTACAGGGTCTCCCAGCCCCAGCATTTT. This encodes CASTYRVSQPQHF.

V is TRBV28 and J is TRBJ2-7; D might be TRBD1 (6 bases). The germline V gene encodes CDR1 MDHEN and CDR2 SYDVKM. The CDR3 contains 15 residues. Trimming stripped 2 bases from V and 5 bases from J, with 16 bases between. The DNA of the CDR3 is TGTGCCAGCAGTTTAATTGGGGGCTATTCTCACGAGCAGTACTTC. Residues: CASSLIGGYSHEQYF. Full variable domain (remainder filled in from reference TRBV28 and TRBJ2-7): DVKVTQSSRYLVKRTGEKVFLECVQDMDHENMFWYRQDPGLGLRLIYFSYDVKMKEKGDIPEGYSVSREKKERFSLILESASTNQTSMYLCASSLIGGYSHEQYFGPGTRLTVT.

The chain couples TRBV5-1 to TRBJ2-2; D tentatively fits TRBD1 or TRBD2 (5 bases each). Germline loops: CDR1 SGHRS, CDR2 YFSETQ. V shed 4 bases and J shed 0 bases, with 16 bases lying between them. This CDR3 has 17 residues. This CDR3 is CASSPGAGPPNTGELFF. The CDR3 DNA follows: TGCGCCAGCAGCCCCGGGGCGGGCCCACCGAACACCGGGGAGCTGTTTTTT.

V gene TRBV20-1 combines with J gene TRBJ2-3; D is unresolved. CDR1 and CDR2 from the germline V gene are DFQATT and SNEGSKA (reference sequence). The V and J ends lost 3 bases and 4 bases respectively, with 11 bases between them. This CDR3 has 13 amino acids. The CDR3 is CSASIGVPDTQYF. CDR3 sequence (DNA): TGCAGTGCTAGCATTGGGGTTCCAGATACGCAGTATTTT.

The chain is built from TRBV6-1 and TRBJ2-3; 11 nucleotides agree with TRBD2. CDR1 and CDR2 from the germline V gene are MNHNS and SASEGT. This CDR3 comprises 15 residues. V shed 8 bases and J 3 bases; nucleotides not matched to a gene: 7. CDR3 region: CASQPLAGGTDTQYF. The CDR3 region has the DNA TGTGCCAGCCAACCGCTAGCGGGAGGTACAGATACGCAGTATTTT.

The chain is built from TRBV6-6 and TRBJ2-7; 7 positions match TRBD2. Germline CDR1 reads MNHNY; CDR2 reads SVGAGI (reference sequence). The ends lost 10 bases at V and 4 bases at J; junction bases unmatched: 13. The CDR3 spans 14 residues. CDR3 sequence: CATQWAPGGYEQYF. In DNA, the CDR3 is TGTGCCACCCAGTGGGCGCCGGGAGGTTACGAGCAGTACTTC.

V usage is TRBV19 and J usage is TRBJ2-1, with no clear D. Trimming took 3 bases from V and 9 from J, leaving 12 bases between them. The CDR3 is made up of 13 amino acids. CDR1 LNHDA and CDR2 SQIVND come from the germline V gene (reference sequence). CDR3 coding DNA: TGTGCCAGTAGTATGGCTATCTGGGGTGAGCAGTTCTTC. This sequence encodes CASSMAIWGEQFF. Full variable domain (missing parts from reference TRBV19 and TRBJ2-1): DGGITQSPKYLFRKEGQNVTLSCEQNLNHDAMYWYRQDPGQGLRLIYYSQIVNDFQKGDIAEGYSVSREKKESFPLTVTSAQKNPTAFYLCASSMAIWGEQFFGPGTRLTVL.

There are a few counts of this clonotype. The J gene is TRBJ2-5, the V gene TRBV5-1, with TRBD1 identical over 7 bases. The CDR3 has 15 amino acids. Germline V CDR1 and CDR2: SGHRS, YFSETQ. Losses at the gene ends were 6 bases for V and 1 base for J; bases not matched to a gene: 9. Here the CDR3 reads CASTDFRDSQETQYF. The DNA of the CDR3 is TGCGCCAGCACCGACTTCCGGGACAGCCAAGAGACCCAGTACTTC.

This chain connects TRBV7-2 to TRBJ1-3; D remains ambiguous. Trimming pared 4 bases from V and 1 base from J, leaving 8 bases between. This CDR3 comprises 14 residues. The V gene's germline CDR1 is SGHTA and CDR2 FQGNSA. CDR3 DNA: TGTGCCAGCAGCTCCCCGAGATCTGGAAACACCATATATTTT. Encoded protein: CASSSPRSGNTIYF.

There are many counts of this clonotype. The rearrangement links TRBV10-3 to TRBJ2-1; 9 nucleotides match TRBD1. Germline loops: CDR1 ENHRY, CDR2 SYGVKD. The CDR3 consists of 13 residues. With V trimmed by 8 bases and J by 9 bases, 8 bases remained unmatched. The CDR3 DNA sequence: TGTGCCATCCAGGGACAGGGAGTGGGTGAGCAGTTCTTC. Translating gives CAIQGQGVGEQFF.

There are many counts of this clonotype. The chain recombines TRBV11-2 with TRBJ2-5, with D possibly being TRBD1 or TRBD2 (5 bases each). V was shortened by 0 bases and J by 5 bases, with 10 bases between the two germline ends. This CDR3 has 14 residues. Germline V gene lookup returns CDR1 SGHAT and CDR2 FQNNGV. Here the CDR3 reads CASSLDGWGETQYF. In nucleotides, the CDR3 is TGTGCCAGCAGCTTAGATGGGTGGGGGGAGACCCAGTACTTC.

This clonotype was found many times. V gene TRBV12-3 or TRBV12-4 combines with J gene TRBJ1-1, with D unresolved. The CDR3 has 13 residues. V was clipped by 11 bases and J by 1 base, with 14 bases between them. The CDR3 DNA sequence: TGTGCCTCCGAGGGTTACCAGAACACTGAAGCTTTCTTT. It is translated as CASEGYQNTEAFF.

CDR3 nucleotides: TGTGCCAGCACCTCTCTACTTAGCTCTGGGGCCAACGTCCTGACTTTC. Translating it yields CASTSLLSSGANVLTF. The chain recombines TRBV11-1 with TRBJ2-6; D unresolved. The CDR3 length is 16 residues. With 7 bases removed from V and 0 bases from J, the gap between germline ends came to 13 bases. Germline V gene sequence: CDR1 SGHAT, CDR2 FQDESV (reference sequence).

The table lists this clonotype with a few counts. The CDR3 DNA follows: TGCAGCGTTGGGGGTGGGAAGGGTGGAACTGAAGCTTTCTTT. Translated, it gives CSVGGGKGGTEAFF. The chain recombines TRBV29-1 with TRBJ1-1; no firm D call. CDR1 and CDR2 (germline): SQVTM, ANQGSEA. The CDR3 is 14 amino acids. V lost 4 bases to trimming and J lost 5 bases, with 17 bases between them. The full variable domain, its missing parts supplied by reference TRBV29-1 and TRBJ1-1, is SAVISQKPSRDICQRGTSLTIQCQVDSQVTMMFWYRQQPGQSLTLIATANQGSEATYESGFVIDKFPISRPNLTFSTLTVSNMSPEDSSIYLCSVGGGKGGTEAFFGQGTRLTVV.

This clonotype has a count of ten or more. CDR3 coding DNA: TGTGCCAGCACCGCCAGCGGGGGATACGAGCAGTACTTC. This codes for CASTASGGYEQYF. The J gene is TRBJ2-7, the V gene TRBV7-2; 8 nucleotides align to TRBD2. Trimming at V came to 7 bases and at J to 4 bases, leaving 6 bases not matched to a gene. The CDR3 totals 13 residues. Germline V CDR1 and CDR2: SGHTA, FQGNSA. The entire variable domain, with the rest obtained from reference TRBV7-2 and TRBJ2-7, is as follows: GAGVSQSPSNKVTEKGKDVELRCDPISGHTALYWYRQSLGQGLEFLIYFQGNSAPDKSGLPSDRFSAERTGGSVSTLTIQRTQQEDSAVYLCASTASGGYEQYFGPGTRLTVT.

This clonotype was found many times. The chain joins TRBV7-9 to TRBJ2-3; D ambiguous. Germline values: CDR1 SEHNR, CDR2 FQNEAQ (reference sequence). The CDR3 covers 12 residues. Trimming took 5 bases from V and 9 from J, leaving 12 bases between them. Here the CDR3 DNA reads TGTGCCAGCAGCCCCAACGAGATAACGCAGTATTTT. It yields the protein CASSPNEITQYF.

This clonotype was detected only a few times. The V gene is TRBV12-3 or TRBV12-4, the J gene TRBJ1-1, with TRBD1 matching over 7 bases. V lost 8 bases, J lost 3 bases, and 6 bases stayed unmatched. This CDR3 comprises 13 residues. CDR3 protein: CASERGQDTEAFF. The CDR3 region has the DNA TGTGCCAGCGAGCGAGGACAGGACACTGAAGCTTTCTTT.

The sample holds many counts of this clonotype. The chain has TRBV6-5 and TRBJ2-3, with D perhaps TRBD2 (7 bases). Trimming took off 6 bases at V and 4 bases at J, with 14 bases between the two ends. The CDR3 contains 14 residues. Germline assignment: CDR1 MNHEY and CDR2 SVGAGI. The CDR3 spells CASRLAGASDTQYF. The CDR3 nucleotides read TGTGCCAGCAGGTTGGCGGGGGCCTCAGATACGCAGTATTTT.

This chain links TRBV28 with TRBJ2-2; TRBD1 is a possible D gene (6 bases). This CDR3 region has 13 residues. CDR1 MDHEN and CDR2 SYDVKM come from the germline V gene. V was pared by 8 bases and J by 4 bases, with 11 bases between. CDR3 sequence: CASRDKRTGELFF. CDR3 DNA: TGTGCCAGCCGGGACAAACGCACCGGGGAGCTGTTTTTT.

The chain carries TRBV5-1 and TRBJ1-1; D might be TRBD1 (5 bases). V dropped 1 base and J dropped 2 bases, with 9 bases sitting between them. Germline CDR1 is SGHRS and CDR2 is YFSETQ. This CDR3 is built from 14 residues. The CDR3 sequence: CASSLLGTNTEAFF. In nucleotides, the CDR3 is TGCGCCAGCAGCTTGCTTGGGACTAACACTGAAGCTTTCTTT.

This clonotype was picked up a small number of times. The chain employs TRBV6-2 or TRBV6-3 and TRBJ2-1; 13 bases are a match to TRBD2. V dropped 2 bases and J dropped 9; count of bases not matched to a gene: 7. CDR3 length equals 16 residues. CDR1 is MNHEY and CDR2 is SVGEGT in the germline V gene. The CDR3 spells CASSYPAGLAGSEQFF. In DNA form, the CDR3 reads TGTGCCAGCAGTTACCCGGCGGGACTAGCGGGAAGTGAGCAGTTCTTC.

The J gene is TRBJ2-3, the V gene TRBV7-2; 7 positions agree with TRBD2. V lost 5 bases, J lost 3 bases, and 14 bases stayed unmatched. Germline values: CDR1 SGHTA, CDR2 FQGNSA. This CDR3 has 17 amino acids. The DNA of the CDR3 is TGTGCCAGCAGCCAGCCGGTCGGGCGGGAGATAACAGATACGCAGTATTTT. It codes for CASSQPVGREITDTQYF.

This clonotype was counted between two and nine times. The chain employs TRBV5-4 and TRBJ2-7; D is undetermined. V was clipped by 0 bases and J by 0 bases, with 4 bases between them. The CDR3 is 13 amino acids. The germline V gene encodes CDR1 SGHNT and CDR2 YYREEE (reference sequence). Written as DNA, the CDR3 is TGTGCCAGCAGCTTGGAGGCCTCCTACGAGCAGTACTTC. It yields the protein CASSLEASYEQYF.

This clonotype has a handful of counts. The chain links TRBV18 to TRBJ1-2; TRBD1 aligns across 8 bases. The CDR3 is made up of 14 amino acids. V dropped 0 bases and J dropped 8; count of bases not matched to a gene: 5. CDR1 is KGHSH and CDR2 is LQKENI in the germline V gene. The CDR3 is CASSPPQGAGGYTF. The CDR3 region has the DNA TGTGCCAGCTCACCACCCCAGGGGGCCGGCGGCTACACCTTC.

This clonotype was observed a few times. The V call is TRBV15, the J call TRBJ2-7; perhaps TRBD1 as D (6 bases). The V gene's germline CDR1 is LNHNV and CDR2 YYDKDF (reference sequence). The V end lost 2 bases, the J end lost 7 bases, and 30 bases lay between the germline ends. The CDR3 is 19 amino acids. CDR3 sequence reads: CATSRQLGTTTGGRREQYF. The CDR3 DNA follows: TGTGCCACCAGCAGACAACTAGGGACCACGACAGGTGGACGGAGGGAGCAGTACTTC.

The table lists this clonotype with many counts. The genes are TRBV7-9 and TRBJ2-5; D unresolved. CDR3 size: 12 residues. V lost 7 bases and J lost 5, with 11 bases in between. Per germline, CDR1 SEHNR and CDR2 FQNEAQ (reference sequence). As DNA, the CDR3 is TGTGCCAGCACTCCCTCGGGCGAGACCCAGTACTTC. This encodes CASTPSGETQYF.

Here the CDR3 DNA reads TGCAGTGCTGTACAGGGGGCGACCGGGGAGCTGTTTTTT. It specifies CSAVQGATGELFF. The chain is built from TRBV20-1 and TRBJ2-2; 9 bases agree with TRBD1. The CDR3 contains 13 residues. The germline CDR1 and CDR2 sequences are DFQATT and SNEGSKA (reference sequence). The J segment lost 5 bases and the V segment lost 5 bases, leaving 3 bases of the junction unmatched.

The table lists this clonotype with a few counts. The V and J genes are TRBV27 and TRBJ2-5; 7 bases are a match to TRBD1. The CDR3 has 15 amino acids. V was pared by 4 bases and J by 2 bases, with 7 bases of the junction left unmatched. Germline CDR1 MNHEY, CDR2 SMNVEV (reference sequence). CDR3 residues: CASSSQGLFQETQYF. CDR3 in DNA: TGTGCCAGCAGTTCACAGGGGCTGTTTCAAGAGACCCAGTACTTC.